This TCR beta chain is from a study of molecular identifiers for immune sequencing clone quantification. Sorted naive CD8 T cells, roughly 19,000 to 1,100,000, were sequenced from 10%, 30% or 50% RNA. TCRdb processed the PCR reads anew with MiXCR; each CDR3 protein has one entry. The sample has around 480,000 distinct CDR3 sequences, roughly 24% seen once. With 0 bases removed from V and 8 bases from J, the gap between germline ends came to 13 bases. The CDR3 is 14 amino acids. From germline, CDR1 is LGHNA and CDR2 YSLEER. The genes are TRBV4-3 and TRBJ1-1; D ambiguous. Sequenced material: naive CD8+ T cells from blood, with Jurkat cell RNA spiked in. Sample subset: FACS-sorted CD8+CD4-CCR7+CD45RA+ naive T cells. This receptor was taken from a human donor in good health. Some libraries in this study had Jurkat cell RNA spiked in. The CDR3 sequence: CASSQDSEVPEAFF. Here the CDR3 DNA reads TGCGCCAGCAGCCAAGATTCGGAGGTGCCCGAAGCTTTCTTT.